Listed below are T cell receptor beta chains from one sample, sequenced in a study of cytomegalovirus exposure and HLA in healthy donors. Assay used: immunoSEQ multiplex PCR; TCRdb lists only in-frame clones, some missing. The sample includes roughly 190,000 clones, more than 70% seen only once; the top ten take 1.7%. Sequencing used PBMCs. Receptor source: a man between 35 and 55 years old in good health and CMV-seropositive. CDR3s include the opening cysteine and the closing phenylalanine or tryptophan. A D gene is named only where the DNA matches it firmly. Size values are once, few and many counts, or a class for expanded clones, and some rows have none.

D gene | J gene | V gene | clone size | CDR3 protein | CDR3 DNA
TRBD2 | TRBJ2-5 | TRBV5-1 | NA | CASSLGLAGGAETQYF | TGCGCCAGCAGCTTGGGACTAGCGGGAGGGGCAGAGACCCAGTACTTC
TRBD1 | TRBJ1-1 | TRBV29-1 | few | CSVGTGVSAFF | TGCAGCGTTGGGACAGGGGTATCGGCTTTCTTT
TRBD2 | TRBJ2-7 | TRBV7-8 | NA | CASSLLSSGRGEQYF | TGTGCCAGCAGCTTATTATCCAGCGGGAGGGGCGAGCAGTACTTC
TRBD2 | TRBJ2-1 | TRBV4-3 | NA | CASSDPGGSYNEQFF | TGCGCCAGCAGCGACCCCGGGGGGAGCTACAATGAGCAGTTCTTC
NA | TRBJ2-1 | TRBV19 | NA | CASSPSYNEQFF | TGTGCCAGTAGTCCTTCCTACAATGAGCAGTTCTTC
TRBD2 | TRBJ2-1 | TRBV5-1 | NA | CASSLGGLAGPWGQFF | TGCGCCAGCAGCTTGGGAGGACTAGCGGGGCCTTGGGGGCAGTTCTTC
TRBD1 | TRBJ2-1 | TRBV18 | NA | CASSPRQGAGNEQFF | TGTGCCAGCTCACCTCGGCAGGGGGCAGGGAATGAGCAGTTCTTC
TRBD2 | TRBJ2-7 | TRBV7-2 | NA | CASRGGTILSYEQYF | TGTGCCAGCAGGGGGGGGACTATCCTCTCCTACGAGCAGTACTTC
NA | TRBJ2-5 | TRBV6-5 | NA | CASIPRGHPETQYF | TGTGCCAGCATCCCAAGGGGACATCCGGAGACCCAGTACTTC
NA | TRBJ2-7 | TRBV27 | NA | CASSLSTGISYEQYF | TGTGCCAGCAGTTTATCTACAGGGATCTCCTACGAGCAGTACTTC
NA | TRBJ2-3 | TRBV5-1 | NA | CASSLVDTSTDTQYF | TGCGCCAGCAGCTTGGTGGACACTAGCACAGATACGCAGTATTTT
TRBD1 | TRBJ2-3 | TRBV9 | NA | CASSVSTGQGRGDTQYF | TGTGCCAGCAGCGTTTCTACCGGACAGGGACGAGGAGATACGCAGTATTTT
NA | TRBJ1-2 | TRBV19 | NA | CASTRSTAAKGYTF | TGTGCCAGTACCCGATCTACGGCAGCGAAGGGCTACACCTTC
TRBD1 | TRBJ1-1 | TRBV5-4 | NA | CASSHRTGPPEAFF | TGTGCCAGCAGCCACAGGACAGGGCCACCTGAAGCTTTCTTT
NA | TRBJ1-2 | TRBV5-1 | NA | CASSLAGWNYGYTF | TGCGCCAGCAGCTTAGCAGGGTGGAACTATGGCTACACCTTC
NA | TRBJ1-1 | TRBV14 | few | CASSQHMNTEAFF | TGTGCCAGCAGCCAACACATGAACACTGAAGCTTTCTTT
TRBD2 | TRBJ2-1 | TRBV4-2 | NA | CASSQAAGGLSYNEQFF | TGTGCCAGCAGCCAAGCTGCGGGAGGCCTCTCCTACAATGAGCAGTTCTTC
TRBD2 | TRBJ2-1 | TRBV14 | few | CASSQERSLRGGAGGQSSYNEQFF | TGTGCCAGCAGCCAAGAGCGCTCCTTGCGCGGAGGAGCGGGAGGCCAGAGCTCCTACAATGAGCAGTTCTTC
NA | TRBJ2-7 | TRBV7-6 | few | CASSLAASYEQYF | TGTGCCAGCAGCTTAGCGGCTTCCTACGAGCAGTACTTC
NA | TRBJ2-3 | TRBV21-1 | NA | CASSRLGLAGADTQYF | TGTGCCAGCAGCAGATTGGGACTAGCGGGAGCAGATACGCAGTATTTT
NA | TRBJ1-2 | TRBV28 | NA | CASSLGSQIYGYTF | TGTGCCAGCAGTTTGGGCAGCCAAATCTATGGCTACACCTTC
NA | TRBJ2-2 | TRBV7-2 | NA | CASSLGRAPGELFF | TGTGCCAGCAGCTTAGGCAGGGCCCCCGGGGAGCTGTTTTTT
NA | TRBJ1-5 | TRBV20-1 | NA | CSGVGQGRQHF | TGCAGTGGGGTGGGTCAGGGAAGACAGCATTTT
NA | TRBJ2-1 | TRBV4-2 | NA | CASSPHRGDRSYNEQFF | TGTGCCAGCAGCCCTCATAGGGGGGACAGATCCTACAATGAGCAGTTCTTC
NA | TRBJ2-7 | TRBV5-6 | few | CASSHLRAGAVGEQYF | TGTGCCAGCAGCCACTTACGTGCAGGGGCCGTGGGGGAGCAGTACTTC
NA | TRBJ2-1 | TRBV4-2 | NA | CASSRLKDNEQFF | TGTGCCAGCAGCCGACTGAAAGACAATGAGCAGTTCTTC
TRBD1 | TRBJ2-1 | TRBV7-3 | NA | CASSSTGGGNEQFF | TGTGCCAGCAGCTCCACAGGGGGTGGGAATGAGCAGTTCTTC
TRBD1 | TRBJ2-3 | TRBV10-3 | NA | CATTDRGAFTDTQYF | TGTGCCACCACGGACAGGGGCGCATTCACAGATACGCAGTATTTT
TRBD1 | TRBJ2-5 | TRBV10-3 | NA | CAISFRDRGPETQYF | TGTGCCATCAGTTTCCGGGACAGGGGACCTGAGACCCAGTACTTC
TRBD2 | TRBJ2-1 | TRBV25-1 | NA | CASSDPGTSGRFYNEQFF | TGTGCCAGCAGTGACCCCGGGACTAGCGGGAGATTTTACAATGAGCAGTTCTTC
NA | TRBJ1-2 | TRBV7-2 | NA | CASTDWVYGYTF | TGTGCCAGCACCGACTGGGTCTATGGCTACACCTTC
NA | TRBJ1-4 | TRBV19 | once | CASSIISSNEKLFF | TGTGCCAGTAGTATTATCAGTTCTAATGAAAAACTGTTTTTT
NA | TRBJ2-2 | TRBV7-9 | once | CASRSGTNTGELFF | TGTGCCAGCAGGAGCGGAACGAACACCGGGGAGCTGTTTTTT
NA | TRBJ1-2 | TRBV6-5 | NA | CASSHPGYGYTF | TGTGCCAGCAGCCACCCGGGCTATGGCTACACCTTC
NA | TRBJ2-1 | TRBV29-1 | NA | CSVSTDQVRINEQFF | TGCAGCGTATCTACAGACCAGGTTCGTATCAATGAGCAGTTCTTC
NA | TRBJ2-7 | TRBV11-1 | NA | CASSPPRQASAYEQYF | TGTGCCAGCAGCCCCCCGAGACAGGCAAGTGCCTACGAGCAGTACTTC
TRBD2 | TRBJ2-2 | TRBV7-3 | NA | CSSSLRAEGLAGFMNTGELFF | TGTTCCAGCAGCTTGAGGGCAGAGGGACTAGCGGGATTTATGAACACCGGGGAGCTGTTTTTT
NA | TRBJ1-2 | TRBV6-6 | NA | CASRDAGAQGYTF | TGTGCCAGCAGGGACGCGGGGGCGCAGGGCTACACCTTC
NA | TRBJ1-5 | TRBV7-9 | NA | CASSLGGGEPQHF | TGTGCCAGCAGCTTAGGTGGCGGGGAGCCCCAGCATTTT